One sample yielded the 13 T cell receptor beta chains listed below, sequenced in a study of blood T cells in healthy people across ages (dated by TCRdb to 2015 to 2017). Libraries came from 5' RACE. The sequencing machine was an Illumina HiSeq 2500. A second PCR of about 6 to 11 cycles was performed with a sample-barcoded 5' primer and a J-beta primer mix. Using fastp at Q25 and MiXCR, TCRdb reprocessed the public reads and kept productive beta chains. A single entry per CDR3 protein holds the most common genes and DNA from its merged rows. For this sample there are about 1.6 million distinct CDR3 sequences; 30% to 35% appear just once. The leading ten clones occupy 10% to 12% of the sample. Sequencing was done on a sample of blood. The source is a woman aged 25 to 39 in good health.

This rearrangement joins TRBV5-5 to TRBJ2-1, with 7 bases lining up with TRBD2. Trimming at V came to 5 bases and at J to 8 bases, leaving 7 bases not matched to a gene. CDR1 SGHKS and CDR2 YYEKEE come from the germline V gene (reference sequence). CDR3 length equals 13 residues. The CDR3 region has the DNA TGTGCCAGCAGGACGCCAGGGAGGGATGAGCAGTTCTTC. Amino acid sequence: CASRTPGRDEQFF.

This clonotype was detected only a few times. The V and J genes are TRBV20-1 and TRBJ2-1; 10 bases line up with TRBD2. Germline V gene data show CDR1 as DFQATT and CDR2 as SNEGSKA (reference sequence). The V segment lost 4 bases and the J segment 0 bases; nucleotides outside the gene matches: 15. The CDR3 is 19 residues long. The CDR3 region is CSAILPGLAPFSSYNEQFF. The CDR3 DNA follows: TGCAGTGCTATCTTACCGGGACTAGCGCCTTTCTCCTCCTACAATGAGCAGTTCTTC.

This clonotype was seen ten or more times. The chain couples TRBV5-1 to TRBJ1-4; D remains unclear. Trimming took 1 base from V and 0 from J, leaving 4 bases between them. The CDR3 spans 14 residues. Germline V gene sequence: CDR1 SGHRS, CDR2 YFSETQ. In DNA form, the CDR3 reads TGCGCCAGCAGCTTGACCTCAACTAATGAAAAACTGTTTTTT. Residues: CASSLTSTNEKLFF.

This clonotype appeared a few times. The genes are TRBV20-1 and TRBJ2-5, with TRBD2 matching over 13 bases. The CDR3 contains 14 residues. The V segment lost 8 bases and the J segment 3 bases; nucleotides outside the gene matches: 6. Germline V gene lookup returns CDR1 DFQATT and CDR2 SNEGSKA (reference sequence). CDR3 in amino acids: CSPRTSGGKETQYF. The CDR3 region has the DNA TGCAGTCCGAGGACTAGCGGGGGTAAAGAGACCCAGTACTTC.

For the CDR3, the DNA is TGTGCCAGCAGCCCAATACAGGGATTGGAAGGCTACACCTTC. The encoded protein is CASSPIQGLEGYTF. The chain joins TRBV5-6 to TRBJ1-2; D is perhaps TRBD1 (6 bases). This CDR3 region has 14 residues. Germline V gene lookup returns CDR1 SGHDT and CDR2 YYEEEE. The germline V and J ends were trimmed by 4 bases and 8 bases, with 18 bases remaining between them.

The V call is TRBV5-1, the J call TRBJ2-1; TRBD2 agrees at 11 bases. The germline CDR1 and CDR2 sequences are SGHRS and YFSETQ. The CDR3 length is 16 residues. Trimming took 4 bases from V and 7 from J; bases not matched to a gene: 10. The CDR3: CASSRAVAGGNNEQFF. The CDR3, as DNA: TGCGCCAGCAGCCGGGCGGTAGCGGGAGGGAATAATGAGCAGTTCTTC.

The chain combines TRBV6-6 with TRBJ1-4, with no clear D. Germline V lookup: CDR1 MNHNY, CDR2 SVGAGI (reference sequence). The CDR3 consists of 13 residues. V lost 6 bases and J 8 bases, leaving 13 bases between the germline ends. CDR3 coding DNA: TGTGCCAGCAGCTCTGCCCAGGACGAAAAACTGTTTTTT. Translation: CASSSAQDEKLFF.

Points on this clonotype: One junction end disagrees with the germline gene, perhaps due to a read error. The rearrangement joins TRBV15 to TRBJ2-3; possibly TRBD2 for D (6 bases). The CDR3 spans 16 residues. CDR1 is LNHNV and CDR2 is YYDKDF in the germline V gene (reference sequence). The DNA for the CDR3 is TGTGCCACCAGCAGTCGTCTAGCGAGGACCACAGATGCGCAGTATTTT. This gives the protein CATSSRLARTTDAQYF. Based on the CDR3 plus reference TRBV15 and TRBJ2-3, the full variable domain is DAMVIQNPRYQVTQFGKPVTLSCSQTLNHNVMYWYQQKSSQAPKLLFHYYDKDFNNEADTPDNFQSRRPNTSFCFLDIRSPGLGDTAMYLCATSSRLARTTDAQYFGPGTRLTVL.

This chain connects TRBV28 to TRBJ2-3; no reliable D call. This CDR3 is built from 14 residues. Germline V CDR1 and CDR2: MDHEN, SYDVKM. V was trimmed by 3 bases and J by 2 bases, leaving 9 bases between them. CDR3 coding DNA: TGTGCCAGCAGTTTTATGACAAACACAGATACGCAGTATTTT. Translating gives CASSFMTNTDTQYF.

Many counts were recorded for this clonotype. The chain links TRBV20-1 to TRBJ2-1; perhaps TRBD2 as D (6 bases). V was trimmed by 1 base and J by 0 bases, leaving 19 bases between them. Germline V CDR1 and CDR2: DFQATT, SNEGSKA (reference sequence). This CDR3 has 18 amino acids. CDR3 sequence: CSARGGSGGPSSYNEQFF. The CDR3, as DNA: TGCAGTGCTAGAGGGGGTTCCGGGGGTCCGAGCTCCTACAATGAGCAGTTCTTC.

The chain recombines TRBV20-1 with TRBJ2-7; D not resolved. Per germline, CDR1 DFQATT and CDR2 SNEGSKA (reference sequence). The CDR3 runs to 15 residues. The V end was cut by 2 bases, the J end by 5 bases, with 19 bases between. The CDR3: CSARTAHPTSNEQYF. In DNA, the CDR3 is TGCAGTGCTAGAACCGCTCATCCTACCTCGAACGAGCAGTACTTC.

This clonotype has only a few counts. This rearrangement joins TRBV4-1 to TRBJ2-1; 14 bases match TRBD2. The CDR3 is made up of 19 amino acids. The ends lost 3 bases at V and 0 bases at J; junction bases unmatched: 7. Germline V lookup: CDR1 MGHRA, CDR2 YSYEKL. The chain's CDR3 is CASSHLTSGGVSSYNEQFF. The CDR3 nucleotides are TGCGCCAGCAGCCACCTGACTAGCGGGGGGGTGAGCTCCTACAATGAGCAGTTCTTC.

This clonotype was observed a handful of times. J is TRBJ2-5 and V is TRBV5-1; 9 bases agree with TRBD2. The CDR3 is 15 amino acids. Germline V gene lookup returns CDR1 SGHRS and CDR2 YFSETQ. V shed 4 bases, J shed 5 bases, and the junction held 9 bases outside the gene matches. CDR3 in DNA: TGCGCCAGCAGCCGGGGGACTAGCTTAGCGGAGACCCAGTACTTC. Residues: CASSRGTSLAETQYF.